This entry lists 9 T cell receptor beta chains sequenced from one sample in a study of T cell changes during pregnancy in multiple sclerosis. Generated by immunoSEQ multiplex PCR, the TCRdb table keeps only in-frame clones and is missing some. Of 90,000 to 130,000 clones listed, about 94% were seen once; the top ten hold 1.5%. The input for sequencing was peripheral blood, taken in the third trimester of pregnancy. The receptors stem from a female donor with multiple sclerosis, enrolled in a pregnancy study.

In its sample, this clone was seen many times. This chain uses TRBV27 with TRBJ1-2; the match to TRBD1 covers 10 bases. V trimming: 4 bases; J trimming: 4 bases; junction bases outside the gene matches: 3. The CDR3 spans 14 residues. CDR1 MNHEY and CDR2 SMNVEV come from the germline V gene (reference sequence). The CDR3 loop reads CASSSRDRGYGYTF. The CDR3 coding sequence is TGTGCCAGCAGTTCTCGGGACAGGGGCTATGGCTACACCTTC.

This chain connects TRBV6-5 to TRBJ2-2; 7 nucleotides match TRBD1. Germline CDR1 and CDR2: MNHEY and SVGAGI. The CDR3 has 16 amino acids. V lost 1 base and J lost 2; bases outside the gene matches: 4. This chain's CDR3 is CASSYFGTVNTGELFF. In nucleotides, the CDR3 is TGTGCCAGCAGTTACTTTGGGACAGTCAACACCGGGGAGCTGTTTTTT.

DNA of the CDR3: TGTGCCAGCAGTGACCGGGACAGTCACACAGATACGCAGTATTTT. Residues: CASSDRDSHTDTQYF. The chain employs TRBV6-1 and TRBJ2-3, with 7 bases that match TRBD1. V shed 3 bases, J shed 2 bases, and the junction held 5 bases outside the gene matches. The CDR3 totals 15 residues. Germline V gene lookup returns CDR1 MNHNS and CDR2 SASEGT.

The rearrangement joins TRBV5-1 to TRBJ1-2; D is possibly TRBD1 (6 bases). From germline, CDR1 is SGHRS and CDR2 YFSETQ. The CDR3 covers 15 residues. V lost 4 bases to trimming and J lost 4 bases, with 17 bases between them. CDR3 region: CASSLEGTGTYGYTF. The CDR3, as DNA: TGCGCCAGCAGCCTGGAAGGTACAGGGACCTATGGCTACACCTTC.

The chain uses TRBV5-6 and TRBJ2-2, with 7 bases identical to TRBD2. The V gene end was trimmed by 1 base and the J gene end by 4 bases; junction bases not matched to a gene: 4. Germline V gives CDR1 SGHDT, CDR2 YYEEEE. This CDR3 region has 15 residues. The chain's CDR3 is CASSLKSGVTGELFF. The CDR3 bases are TGTGCCAGCAGCTTGAAAAGCGGGGTCACCGGGGAGCTGTTTTTT.

This clone was seen a handful of times. The chain carries TRBV6-1 and TRBJ2-2; TRBD2 matches 14 bases. The J segment lost 6 bases and the V segment lost 4 bases, leaving 1 base of the junction unmatched. Looked up from germline, CDR1 is MNHNS and CDR2 is SASEGT. The CDR3 runs 15 residues. The CDR3 DNA sequence: TGTGCCAGCAGTGGACTAGCGGGGGGGCCCGGGGAGCTGTTTTTT. Protein: CASSGLAGGPGELFF.

This chain links TRBV28 with TRBJ2-3; 8 bases map to TRBD1. The CDR3 has 13 residues. Germline V CDR1 and CDR2: MDHEN, SYDVKM. J lost 4 bases, V lost 8 bases, and 5 bases had no gene match. CDR3: CASGTGRPDTQYF. The CDR3 DNA is TGTGCCAGCGGGACAGGTCGTCCAGATACGCAGTATTTT. Complete variable domain (other parts from reference TRBV28 and TRBJ2-3): DVKVTQSSRYLVKRTGEKVFLECVQDMDHENMFWYRQDPGLGLRLIYFSYDVKMKEKGDIPEGYSVSREKKERFSLILESASTNQTSMYLCASGTGRPDTQYFGPGTRLTVL.

This sequence joins TRBV2 and TRBJ2-1; D remains ambiguous. CDR3 length: 13 amino acids. Deletions cut 4 bases from V and 7 bases from J, with 11 bases between. Germline assignment: CDR1 SNHLY and CDR2 FYNNEI. CDR3 loop: CASSVRLNNEQFF. CDR3 coding DNA: TGTGCCAGCAGTGTTAGACTTAATAATGAGCAGTTCTTC.

This clone was counted only a few times. In the same sample, other DNA sequences code for this CDR3. The chain carries TRBV7-6 and TRBJ1-5; D perhaps matches TRBD1 (6 bases). The CDR3 has 14 amino acids. V was trimmed by 3 bases and J by 4 bases, leaving 10 bases between them. Per germline, CDR1 SGHVS and CDR2 FNYEAQ. CDR3 sequence: CASSLGGGNQPQHF. DNA for the CDR3: TGTGCCAGCAGCTTGGGAGGGGGTAATCAGCCCCAGCATTTT.